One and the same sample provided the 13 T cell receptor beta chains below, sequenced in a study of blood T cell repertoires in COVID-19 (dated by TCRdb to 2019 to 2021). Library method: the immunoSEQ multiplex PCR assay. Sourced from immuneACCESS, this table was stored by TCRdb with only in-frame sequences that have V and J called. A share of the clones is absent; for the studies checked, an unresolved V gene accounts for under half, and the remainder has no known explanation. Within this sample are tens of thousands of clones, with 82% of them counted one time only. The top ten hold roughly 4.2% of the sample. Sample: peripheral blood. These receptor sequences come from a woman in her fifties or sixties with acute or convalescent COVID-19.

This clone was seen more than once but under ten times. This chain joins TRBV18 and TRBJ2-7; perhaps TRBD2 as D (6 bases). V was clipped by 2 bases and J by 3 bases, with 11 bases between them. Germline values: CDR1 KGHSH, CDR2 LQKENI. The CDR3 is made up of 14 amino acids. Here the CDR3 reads CASSPASEVYEQYF. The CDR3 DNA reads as TGTGCCAGCTCACCAGCTAGCGAAGTCTACGAGCAGTACTTC.

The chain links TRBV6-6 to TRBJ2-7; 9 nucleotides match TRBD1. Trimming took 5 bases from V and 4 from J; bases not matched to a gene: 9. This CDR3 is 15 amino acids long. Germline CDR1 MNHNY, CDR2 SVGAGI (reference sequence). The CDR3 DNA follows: TGTGCCAGCAGTCCGGGACAGGGAAAGGGTTACGAGCAGTACTTC. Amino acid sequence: CASSPGQGKGYEQYF.

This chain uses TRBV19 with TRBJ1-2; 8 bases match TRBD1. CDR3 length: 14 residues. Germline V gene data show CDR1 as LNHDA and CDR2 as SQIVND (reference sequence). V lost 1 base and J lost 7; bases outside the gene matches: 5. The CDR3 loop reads CASSIGATGGGYTF. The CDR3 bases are TGTGCCAGTAGTATAGGGGCCACAGGGGGTGGCTACACCTTC.

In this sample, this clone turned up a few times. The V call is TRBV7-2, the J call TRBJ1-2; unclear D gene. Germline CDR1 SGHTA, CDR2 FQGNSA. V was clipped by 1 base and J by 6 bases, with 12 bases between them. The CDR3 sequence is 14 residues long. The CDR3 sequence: CASSLGHSIDGYTF. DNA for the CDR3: TGTGCCAGCAGCTTAGGACATTCCATCGATGGCTACACCTTC.

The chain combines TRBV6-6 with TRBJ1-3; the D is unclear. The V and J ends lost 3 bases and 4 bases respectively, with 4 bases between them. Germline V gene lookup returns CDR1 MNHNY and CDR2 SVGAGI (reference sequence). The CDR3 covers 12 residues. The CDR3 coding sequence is TGTGCCAGCAGTTATCTGGGAAACACCATATATTTT. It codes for CASSYLGNTIYF.

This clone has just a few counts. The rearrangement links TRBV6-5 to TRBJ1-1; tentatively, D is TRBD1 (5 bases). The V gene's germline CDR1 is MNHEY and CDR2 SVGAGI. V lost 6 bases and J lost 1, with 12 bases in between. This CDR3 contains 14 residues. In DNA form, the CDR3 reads TGTGCCAGCAGAAAGCTACAGGAGAACACTGAAGCTTTCTTT. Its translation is CASRKLQENTEAFF.

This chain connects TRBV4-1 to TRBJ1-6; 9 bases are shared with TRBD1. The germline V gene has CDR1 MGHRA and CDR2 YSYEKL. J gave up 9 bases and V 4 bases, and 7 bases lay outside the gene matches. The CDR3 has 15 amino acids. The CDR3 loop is CASSRDRDRASPLHF. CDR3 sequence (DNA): TGCGCCAGCAGCCGAGACCGGGACAGGGCTTCACCCCTCCACTTT.

The chain's CDR3 is CASSLGAGAAYGYTF. DNA for the CDR3: TGTGCCAGCAGCCTCGGGGCAGGGGCCGCCTATGGCTACACCTTC. This rearrangement joins TRBV3-1 (or the pseudogene TRBV3-2) to TRBJ1-2; the D gene is possibly TRBD1 (6 bases). Germline V gives CDR1 LGHDT, CDR2 YNNKEL (reference sequence). The CDR3 covers 15 residues. V dropped 4 bases and J dropped 4 bases, with 16 bases sitting between them.

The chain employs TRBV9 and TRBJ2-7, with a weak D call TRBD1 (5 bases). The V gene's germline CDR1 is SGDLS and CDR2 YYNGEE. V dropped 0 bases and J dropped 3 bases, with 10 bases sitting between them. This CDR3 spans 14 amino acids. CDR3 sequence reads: CASSVGDRDYEQYF. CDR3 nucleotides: TGTGCCAGCAGCGTAGGTGACAGAGACTACGAGCAGTACTTC. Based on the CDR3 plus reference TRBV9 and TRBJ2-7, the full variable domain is DSGVTQTPKHLITATGQRVTLRCSPRSGDLSVYWYQQSLDQGLQFLIQYYNGEERAKGNILERFSAQQFPDLHSELNLSSLELGDSALYFCASSVGDRDYEQYFGPGTRLTVT.

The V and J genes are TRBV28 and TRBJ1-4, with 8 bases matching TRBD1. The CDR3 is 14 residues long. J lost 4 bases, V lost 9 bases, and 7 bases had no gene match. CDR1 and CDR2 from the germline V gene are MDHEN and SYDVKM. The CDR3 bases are TGTGCCAGTATCTCCACAGGGGGTAATGAAAAACTGTTTTTT. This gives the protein CASISTGGNEKLFF.

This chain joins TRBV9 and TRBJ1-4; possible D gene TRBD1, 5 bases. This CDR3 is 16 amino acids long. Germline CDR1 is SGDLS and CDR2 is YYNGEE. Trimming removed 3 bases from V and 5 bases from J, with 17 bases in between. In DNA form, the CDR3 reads TGTGCCAGCAGCGCCGTTTTTTGGAGGGGAAATGAAAAACTGTTTTTT. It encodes CASSAVFWRGNEKLFF.

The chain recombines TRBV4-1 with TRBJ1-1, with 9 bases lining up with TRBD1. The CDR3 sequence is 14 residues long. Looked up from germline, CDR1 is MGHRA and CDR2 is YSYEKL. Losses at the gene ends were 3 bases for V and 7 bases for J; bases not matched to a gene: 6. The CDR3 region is CASSQETGGSEAFF. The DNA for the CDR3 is TGCGCCAGCAGCCAGGAAACAGGGGGCAGTGAAGCTTTCTTT.

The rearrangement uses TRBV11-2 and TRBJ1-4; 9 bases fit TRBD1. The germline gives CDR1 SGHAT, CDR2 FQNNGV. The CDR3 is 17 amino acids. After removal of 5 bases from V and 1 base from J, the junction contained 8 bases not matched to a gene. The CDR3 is CASSEYRGLGTNEKLFF. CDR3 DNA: TGTGCCAGCAGCGAGTACAGGGGGCTGGGAACTAATGAAAAACTGTTTTTT.